Sequencing of this TCR beta chain was carried out in a study of human T cells and chemical hapten exposure. Overall study: DPC at 2% was the sensitizing agent, placed on roughly 2 cm by roughly 2 cm of upper inner arm skin. Application of 0.01% DPC to the upper back was done by patch test, with a reading at 6 days. The patient population, which was mostly female, had alopecia areata, totalis or universalis.

TCRdb redid the calling of the RACE reads with MiXCR, one entry per CDR3 protein. The table shows fewer than 300,000 distinct CDR3 sequences, with approximately 7.5% occurring only once. Sample time point: pre-sensitization, week 0. Treatment defined: therapeutic diphenylcyclopropenone sensitization with weekly scalp DPC. The length of the CDR3 is 13 residues. Germline CDR1 SQVTM, CDR2 ANQGSEA. Trimming cost V 2 bases and J 2 bases, with 10 bases left between them. This sequence was found in a man in his late teens or twenties with alopecia areata. Some clones in this sample may be carry-over from other donors' samples. The chain links TRBV29-1 to TRBJ2-7; D is unclear. The specimen was whole blood, collected in connection with sensitization to the hapten diphenylcyclopropenone (DPC). CDR3: CSVERAVPYEQYF. Written as DNA, the CDR3 is TGCAGCGTTGAAAGGGCAGTCCCCTACGAGCAGTACTTC.